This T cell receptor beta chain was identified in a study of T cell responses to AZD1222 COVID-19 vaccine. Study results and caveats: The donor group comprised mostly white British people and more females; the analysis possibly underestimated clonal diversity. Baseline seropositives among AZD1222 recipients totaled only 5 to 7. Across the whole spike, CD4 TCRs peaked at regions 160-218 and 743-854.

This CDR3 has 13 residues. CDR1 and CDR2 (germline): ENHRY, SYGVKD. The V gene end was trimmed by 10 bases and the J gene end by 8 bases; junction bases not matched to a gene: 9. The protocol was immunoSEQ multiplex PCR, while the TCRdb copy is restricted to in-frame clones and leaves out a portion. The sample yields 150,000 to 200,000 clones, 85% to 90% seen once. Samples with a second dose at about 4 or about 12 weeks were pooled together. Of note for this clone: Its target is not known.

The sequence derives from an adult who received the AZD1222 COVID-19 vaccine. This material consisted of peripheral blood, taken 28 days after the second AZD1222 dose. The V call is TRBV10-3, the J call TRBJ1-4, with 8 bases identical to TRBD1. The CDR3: CATRTGLYEKLFF. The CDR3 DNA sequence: TGTGCCACTCGGACAGGGTTATACGAAAAACTGTTTTTT.